Following are 14 T cell receptor beta chains from one sample sequenced in a study of identical twins. MiXCR was run by TCRdb on the 5' RACE reads, yielding one entry per CDR3 protein. The data show 1.5 million to 2 million distinct CDR3 sequences, about 32% seen once. The sample consisted of cord blood. The receptors here all came from a newborn girl in good health.

The J gene is TRBJ1-2, the V gene TRBV6-1, with 7 bases that match TRBD1. The germline V gene encodes CDR1 MNHNS and CDR2 SASEGT. Unmatched junction bases numbered 8, after V lost 2 bases and J lost 8 bases. The CDR3 has 14 residues. The CDR3 loop is CASSERGQAPGYTF. CDR3 sequence (DNA): TGTGCCAGCAGTGAAAGAGGACAGGCTCCCGGCTACACCTTC.

The V call is TRBV20-1, the J call TRBJ2-5; a weak D match, TRBD2 (6 bases). In germline, CDR1 is DFQATT, CDR2 SNEGSKA (reference sequence). Trimming took off 0 bases at V and 4 bases at J, with 12 bases between the two ends. The CDR3 is 14 amino acids. CDR3 DNA sequence: TGCAGTGCTAGAGATCGAGATAGCGGAGAGACCCAGTACTTC. Its protein product is CSARDRDSGETQYF.

V gene TRBV27 combines with J gene TRBJ2-7; 7 nucleotides agree with TRBD2. Germline CDR1 and CDR2: MNHEY and SMNVEV (reference sequence). The CDR3 is 13 residues long. Trimming took 3 bases from V and 7 from J; bases not matched to a gene: 6. The CDR3 here is CASSFWAGDEQYF. The CDR3 region has the DNA TGTGCCAGCAGTTTTTGGGCGGGGGATGAGCAGTACTTC.

The chain combines TRBV20-1 with TRBJ2-4; no definite D call. CDR3 size: 13 residues. The germline V gene encodes CDR1 DFQATT and CDR2 SNEGSKA (reference sequence). The germline V and J ends were trimmed by 3 bases and 1 base, with 7 bases remaining between them. The CDR3 is CSASRPAKNIQYF. CDR3 bases: TGCAGTGCTAGTCGGCCGGCCAAAAACATTCAGTACTTC.

This clonotype was seen only once. This chain joins TRBV29-1 and TRBJ2-1; a weak D match, TRBD2 (6 bases). Germline CDR1 reads SQVTM; CDR2 reads ANQGSEA. The ends were cut back, 6 bases at V and 5 bases at J, with 8 bases in the middle. The CDR3 is 11 residues long. This chain's CDR3 is CSVGEDNEQFF. CDR3 in DNA: TGCAGCGTGGGGGAGGACAATGAGCAGTTCTTC.

This clonotype was found a few times. The gene calls are TRBV27 and TRBJ1-6; the D gene is possibly TRBD1 (5 bases). V lost 5 bases, J lost 0 bases, and 14 bases lay in between. Germline CDR1 and CDR2: MNHEY and SMNVEV (reference sequence). The CDR3 runs 17 residues. This CDR3 reads CASSRDRRSSYNSPLHF. CDR3 in DNA: TGTGCCAGCAGTCGGGACCGCCGTAGCTCCTATAATTCACCCCTCCACTTT.

V and J are TRBV29-1 and TRBJ2-7; possible D gene TRBD1, 5 bases. V was pared by 2 bases and J by 4 bases, with 15 bases between. The CDR3 consists of 14 residues. Germline V gene lookup returns CDR1 SQVTM and CDR2 ANQGSEA. The CDR3 DNA follows: TGCAGCGTTGAAAGGGGAATAGGATTTTACGAGCAGTACTTC. It yields the protein CSVERGIGFYEQYF.

This chain links TRBV20-1 with TRBJ1-6; D is undetermined. The V end lost 2 bases, the J end lost 0 bases, and 14 bases lay between the germline ends. CDR1 DFQATT and CDR2 SNEGSKA come from the germline V gene (reference sequence). This CDR3 comprises 17 residues. The CDR3 bases are TGCAGTGCTAGAAGTAACAGCTTGAGCTCCTATAATTCACCCCTCCACTTT. Translation gives CSARSNSLSSYNSPLHF.

The chain joins TRBV6-5 to TRBJ2-2, with 10 bases identical to TRBD1. The germline V gene has CDR1 MNHEY and CDR2 SVGAGI. CDR3 length equals 14 residues. J lost 6 bases, V lost 8 bases, and 6 bases had no gene match. Here the CDR3 reads CASRQGAYAGELFF. Here the CDR3 DNA reads TGTGCCAGCCGACAGGGGGCTTATGCCGGGGAGCTGTTTTTT.

A remark on this clonotype: With a much larger clone just one base away, this may be a read error. Here the CDR3 DNA reads TGTGCCAGCAGCCAGGGGGCTAGCAATCGGCCCCAGCATTTT. Its protein is CASSQGASNRPQHF. The rearrangement uses TRBV4-2 and TRBJ1-5; the D gene is possibly TRBD1 (6 bases). The CDR3 is 14 amino acids. Germline V CDR1 and CDR2: LGHNA, YNFKEQ.

Note on this clonotype: Mismatch with germline at one junction end may stem from a read error. The rearrangement links TRBV5-1 to TRBJ2-1, with D possibly TRBD1 on 5 matching bases. The length of the CDR3 is 12 residues. From germline, CDR1 is SGHRS and CDR2 YFSETQ. CDR3 region: CAGRVGYNEQFF. CDR3 DNA sequence: TGCGCCGGCAGGGTGGGCTACAATGAGCAGTTCTTC.

For the CDR3, the DNA is TGCGCCAGCAGCTGGGTGGCGGGAGACTCCTACGAGCAGTACTTC. Translating it yields CASSWVAGDSYEQYF. This chain joins TRBV5-1 and TRBJ2-7; 7 bases line up with TRBD2. Looked up from germline, CDR1 is SGHRS and CDR2 is YFSETQ. This CDR3 region has 15 residues. V dropped 3 bases and J dropped 0; count of bases not matched to a gene: 6.

This clonotype was observed a few times. V and J are TRBV3-1 and TRBJ1-4; D is unresolved. Trimming took 0 bases from V and 8 from J, leaving 7 bases between them. Germline assignment: CDR1 LGHDT and CDR2 YNNKEL (reference sequence). The CDR3 runs to 13 residues. The CDR3 loop reads CASSQERGEKLFF. The CDR3 coding sequence is TGTGCCAGCAGCCAAGAACGGGGAGAAAAACTGTTTTTT.

The chain couples TRBV27 to TRBJ1-4, with D possibly matching TRBD1 (6 bases). Germline CDR1 and CDR2: MNHEY and SMNVEV (reference sequence). With 4 bases removed from V and 1 base from J, the gap between germline ends came to 7 bases. The CDR3 totals 14 residues. The CDR3 nucleotides read TGTGCCAGCAGTTGGGACATAACTAATGAAAAACTGTTTTTT. Amino acids: CASSWDITNEKLFF.